Listed below are T cell receptor beta chains from one sample, sequenced in a study of metastatic and nonmetastatic thyroid tumors. From the PCR reads, TCRdb re-called clones with MiXCR. The table lists about 20,000 clones, around a sixth of them singletons. Sample: blood. Receptor source: a female donor with papillary thyroid cancer or a benign thyroid nodule (not recorded which). Some clones in this sample may be carry-over from other donors' samples. Each CDR3 is given with its conserved first and last residue. The order of the fields is D gene, V gene, clone size, J gene, CDR3 DNA, CDR3 protein. A D gene is named only where the DNA matches it firmly. Some rows mark clone size as missing; the rest say once, few, many or name a class of expanded clone.

>NA|TRBV19|NA|TRBJ2-7
TGTGCCAGTAACCTGGCGGGCTACGAGAAGTACTTC
CASNLAGYEKYF
>TRBD1|TRBV20-1|many|TRBJ1-6
TGCAGTGTCAACAGGGGTAGAGCTAGATCACCCCTCCACTTT
CSVNRGRARSPLHF
>NA|TRBV7-9|NA|TRBJ1-4
TGTGCCAGCAGCCCCGCAGGGAGGGAACTGTTTTTC
CASSPAGRELFF
>TRBD1|TRBV3-1|few|TRBJ2-7
TGTGCCAGCAGTCCGGGACAGGGGAACTACGAGCAGTACTTC
CASSPGQGNYEQYF
>TRBD1|TRBV5-1|once|TRBJ2-3
TGCGCCAGCAGCTTGGGACAGGGGGGATACACAGATACGCAGTATTTT
CASSLGQGGYTDTQYF
>NA|TRBV5-1|few|TRBJ1-5
TGCGCCAGCAATTTCCCTAGCGGGGTAGGTGATACGCAGCATTTT
CASNFPSGVGDTQHF
>NA|TRBV5-4|many|TRBJ2-5
TGTGCCAGCAGCTTGTGGGCAGGAGAGACCCAGTACTTC
CASSLWAGETQYF
>NA|TRBV19|many|TRBJ1-1
TGTGCCAGTAGTATAGACTTCTACTCGACGGAAAAGAACACTGAAGCTTTCTTT
CASSIDFYSTEKNTEAFF
>TRBD1|TRBV12-5|medium-sized|TRBJ1-5
TGTGCTAGTGGTGCGAAGGACAGGGGAGGGAGCAATCAGCCCCAGCATTTT
CASGAKDRGGSNQPQHF
>NA|TRBV30|many|TRBJ2-3
TGTGCCTGGAGTGTACAACAGACAGATACGCAGTATTTT
CAWSVQQTDTQYF
>NA|TRBV28|many|TRBJ1-5
TGTGCCAGCAGCCGACAGTATAGCAATCAGCCCCAGCATTTT
CASSRQYSNQPQHF
>TRBD2|TRBV20-1|NA|TRBJ2-2
TGCAGTGCTAGGAGGGGCGGGAGTAACACCGGGGAGCTGTTTTTT
CSARRGGSNTGELFF
>NA|TRBV5-4|NA|TRBJ2-1
TGTGCCAGCAGCTTGGGTGGTTCGAGCCCAAGATACAATGAGCAGTTCTTC
CASSLGGSSPRYNEQFF
>TRBD2|TRBV20-1|many|TRBJ2-5
TGCAGTGCTCAGGCCTTGACTAGCGGGCCAAGCCAAGAGACCCAGTACTTC
CSAQALTSGPSQETQYF
>TRBD2|TRBV7-2|many|TRBJ2-1
TGTGCCAGCAGCTTGTCTGGACTAGGGACCAATGAGCAGTTCTTC
CASSLSGLGTNEQFF
>NA|TRBV19|medium-sized|TRBJ1-5
TGTGCCAGTAGTATTTCTATTTCCGGCAATCAGCCCCAGCATTTT
CASSISISGNQPQHF
>NA|TRBV5-1|many|TRBJ1-1
TGCGCCAGCAATCAGGGGTCTATGAACACTGAAGCTTTCTTT
CASNQGSMNTEAFF
>NA|TRBV6-2/TRBV6-3|NA|TRBJ1-2
TGTGCCAGCATGGGGGGAAAAGGAGTTTATGGCTACACCTTC
CASMGGKGVYGYTF
>NA|TRBV9|many|TRBJ2-3
TGTGCCAGCAGCGTAAGAGGGGGGAACACAGATACGCAGTATTTT
CASSVRGGNTDTQYF
>TRBD2|TRBV20-1|many|TRBJ2-7
TGCAGTGCCGTCAACCCGAGCGGGAGCTGGTACGAGCAGTACTTC
CSAVNPSGSWYEQYF
>NA|TRBV12-3/TRBV12-4|medium-sized|TRBJ2-7
TGTGCCAGCAGTTTATCGGACGAGCAGTACTTC
CASSLSDEQYF
>TRBD1|TRBV18|NA|TRBJ2-1
TGTGCCAGCGGAATGGACAGGGTCGGGGACAATGAGCAGTTCTTC
CASGMDRVGDNEQFF
>NA|TRBV27|many|TRBJ2-3
TGTGCCAGCAGTTTTTGGGCAGGAGGTCAGACAGATACGCAGTATTTT
CASSFWAGGQTDTQYF
>NA|TRBV20-1|NA|TRBJ2-5
TGCAGTGCTCCCACTCACGAGACCCAGTACTTC
CSAPTHETQYF
>NA|TRBV7-9|many|TRBJ2-7
TGTGCCAGCAGCGCAGACGGACAGAGCTCCTACGAGCAGTACTTC
CASSADGQSSYEQYF
>TRBD2|TRBV2|many|TRBJ2-3
TGTGCCAGCAGTGAAATGAGCGGGGGGGCAGATACGCAGTATTTT
CASSEMSGGADTQYF
>NA|TRBV3-1|NA|TRBJ2-3
TGTGCCAGCAGCCAAAGAAAGGGGGGCACTGGGACAGATACGCAGTATTTT
CASSQRKGGTGTDTQYF
>TRBD2|TRBV19|many|TRBJ2-1
TGTGCCAGTAGTATTTTCACGAGCGGGAGAGGGTTTACCCACCAGTTCTTC
CASSIFTSGRGFTHQFF
>NA|TRBV3-1|few|TRBJ2-3
TGTGCCAGCAGCCTGTGGGGGGAGCACACAGATACGCAGTATTTT
CASSLWGEHTDTQYF
>TRBD1|TRBV7-6|many|TRBJ2-1
TGTGCCAGCAGCTTCACTACGGGACAGGGTCTAGGCGAGCAGTTCTTC
CASSFTTGQGLGEQFF
>NA|TRBV30|many|TRBJ2-2
TGTGCCTGGAGTGCGGGGCAGCTCGGGAACACCGGGGAGCTGTTTTTT
CAWSAGQLGNTGELFF
>TRBD2|TRBV2|few|TRBJ2-1
TGTGCCAGCTCCGAGCGGGGTGATCCTCCCGATGAGCAGTTCTTC
CASSERGDPPDEQFF